Listed below are T cell receptor beta chains from one sample, sequenced in a study of neoadjuvant anti-PD-1 for oral cavity cancer. Sequenced by immunoSEQ multiplex PCR; TCRdb stores in-frame clones only, minus some. The profile shows over 10,000 clones, 55% to 70% of them singletons. The input for sequencing was tumor tissue, taken before nivolumab (anti-PD-1) treatment. Receptor source: a person between 40 and 79 years old with oral cavity squamous cell carcinoma. The donor label of this sample is uncertain. The CDR3 runs from the conserved cysteine through the conserved F or W.

j_call | v_call | cdr3_aa
TRBJ1-6 | TRBV27 | CASSLWTAGYNSPLHF
TRBJ2-7 | TRBV11-1 | CASSLGGLSYEQYF
TRBJ2-5 | TRBV5-1 | CASSFQGETQYF
TRBJ2-3 | TRBV27 | CATQNPPQSF
TRBJ2-1 | TRBV29-1 | CSVGSYAGNEQFF
TRBJ1-4 | TRBV10-2 | CASRTGTTTTNEKLFF
TRBJ2-1 | TRBV7-8 | CASSNLAGLYNEQFF
TRBJ2-2 | TRBV4-1 | CASSQDQGTSGRVNTGELFF
TRBJ2-3 | TRBV7-3 | CASSFNGYRTDTQYF
TRBJ2-5 | TRBV7-9 | CASTPRSGGPKETQYF
TRBJ2-3 | TRBV5-1 | CASSLVGLITDTQYF
TRBJ2-7 | TRBV5-4 | CASSLAGLGVEQYF
TRBJ1-6 | TRBV28 | CATSIGQGLRPLHF
TRBJ2-1 | TRBV30 | CAWSEGTSAYNEQFF
TRBJ1-1 | TRBV18 | CASSPLDRGPNTEAFF
TRBJ2-7 | TRBV28 | CASSSGLEDSEQYF
TRBJ2-7 | TRBV5-5 | CASSPAAGYEQYF
TRBJ1-2 | TRBV18 | CASSPTGSPNYGYTF
TRBJ2-1 | TRBV10-1 | CASGTSGGAEQFF
TRBJ1-1 | TRBV30 | CAWSARGLGNTEAFF
TRBJ1-1 | TRBV18 | CASSLTGPNTEAFF
TRBJ2-3 | TRBV7-2 | CASSLRWTSGGHTDTQYF
TRBJ2-7 | TRBV5-1 | CASSFEAQAAYEQYF
TRBJ1-1 | TRBV5-1 | CATQEGTGLSNTEAFF
TRBJ1-5 | TRBV27 | CASRPTGVSNQPQHF
TRBJ2-5 | TRBV7-3 | CASSSGLAGGETQYF
TRBJ2-2 | TRBV29-1 | CSVGPGQHGELFF
TRBJ2-1 | TRBV29-1 | CSVALSGGAGEQFF
TRBJ1-5 | TRBV27 | CASSLQDRVYGWPQHF
TRBJ2-7 | TRBV29-1 | CSVSSEWGEQYF
TRBJ1-2 | TRBV15 | CATSSQRGAHGYTF
TRBJ1-2 | TRBV5-6 | CASSLVGGPGGYTF
TRBJ2-7 | TRBV11-2 | CASSTQEYEQYF
TRBJ1-3 | TRBV27 | CASSRSGSGNTIYF
TRBJ1-3 | TRBV6-1 | CASSEVYRETIYF
TRBJ1-1 | TRBV7-9 | CASSFTGENTEAFF
TRBJ2-3 | TRBV5-6 | CASSLGRGDTQYF
TRBJ1-1 | TRBV19 | CASSKSPRGWGTEAFF
TRBJ2-6 | TRBV27 | CASSLWSGTGANVLTF
TRBJ1-2 | TRBV25-1 | CASSVTGTYGYTF
TRBJ2-2 | TRBV6-6 | CASRIFQGTGELFF
TRBJ1-1 | TRBV5-1 | CASSLGGQVFEAFF
TRBJ1-1 | TRBV9 | CASSGWGGWGMATEAFF
TRBJ1-5 | TRBV27 | CASSLSRASSNQPQHF
TRBJ2-2 | TRBV27 | CEPTDSEHRGAVF
TRBJ1-1 | TRBV19 | CASSIRGPNTEAFF
TRBJ2-3 | TRBV6-1 | CASSERWTSGSADTQYF
TRBJ2-2 | TRBV10-2 | CATLSGGNTGELFF
TRBJ1-2 | TRBV2 | CASSEFLGSNYGHTF